This T cell receptor beta chain is drawn from a study of shared clonotypes between healthy human individuals. The CDR3 has 16 residues. The trim removed 1 base at V and 2 bases at J, leaving 7 bases unmatched. Per the germline V gene, CDR1 is MDHEN and CDR2 is SYDVKM. Data came from immunoSEQ multiplex PCR; TCRdb stores just in-frame clones and leaves some out. The sample gives 2,100,000 or so clones, almost 96% of which show up once; approximately 0.13% is in the top ten. The genes are TRBV28 and TRBJ1-2; 7 positions match TRBD1. Material for sequencing was naive CD4+ T cells sorted from blood. Subset indicated: CD45RA+ positively selected. This TCR was sampled from a man aged 18 to 35 in good health. The CDR3 DNA sequence: TGTGCCAGCAGTTTATCAACCCTGGGACAGAACTATGGCTACACCTTC. It specifies CASSLSTLGQNYGYTF.